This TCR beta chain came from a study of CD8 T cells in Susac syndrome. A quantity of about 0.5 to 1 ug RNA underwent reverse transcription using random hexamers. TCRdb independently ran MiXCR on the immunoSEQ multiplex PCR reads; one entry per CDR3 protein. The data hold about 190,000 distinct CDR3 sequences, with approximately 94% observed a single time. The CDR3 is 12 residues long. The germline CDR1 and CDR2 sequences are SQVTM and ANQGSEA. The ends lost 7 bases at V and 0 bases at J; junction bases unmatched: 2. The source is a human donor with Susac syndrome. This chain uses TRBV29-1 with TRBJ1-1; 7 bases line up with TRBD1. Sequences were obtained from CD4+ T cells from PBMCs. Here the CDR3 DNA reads TGCAGCGCTGGACAGGTGAACACTGAAGCTTTCTTT. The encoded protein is CSAGQVNTEAFF.